This TCR beta chain was identified in a study of response to subunit inactivated influenza vaccine. TCRdb reprocessed the RT-PCR reads via MiXCR and lists one record per CDR3 protein. The table lists about 570,000 distinct CDR3 sequences, around 10% of them singletons. The sample holds a few counts of this clonotype. From germline, CDR1 is WSHSY and CDR2 SAAADI. CDR3 size: 13 residues. V lost 3 bases and J 5 bases, leaving 10 bases between the germline ends. These data were also filed under a second study, of T cells expressing NK-cell markers. That report adds: In generating TCR beta cDNA, 5'RACE template switching with UMIs was used. Seropositivity for HCMV was found in seven of the eight sequenced donors, with one seronegative. Dominant NKG2C+ clonotypes were found to form about 1.0-8% of CD8+ T cells in a handful of donors. In a handful of donors, dominant clonotypes made up about 25-60.1% of CD3+CD56-NKG2C+ cells.

This material consisted of PBMCs from blood, taken on the day of vaccination. V usage is TRBV10-2 and J usage is TRBJ2-5; unclear D gene. This clonotype was sampled from a middle-aged man who received an inactivated influenza vaccine. CDR3 residues: CASSDFVWETQYF. As DNA, the CDR3 is TGCGCCAGCAGTGATTTTGTCTGGGAGACCCAGTACTTC.